The 5 T cell receptor beta chains below come from one sample, sequenced in a study of identifying expanded T cells in peripheral blood. The data were produced by immunoSEQ multiplex PCR, yet TCRdb's version contains in-frame clones alone and is incomplete. Of tens of thousands of clones listed, approximately 91% are singletons. The sample was blood. The receptors were gathered from a person between 18 and 70 years old in good health.

J is TRBJ1-4 and V is TRBV18; TRBD1 is a possible D gene (5 bases). V lost 4 bases and J lost 5, with 5 bases in between. The V gene's germline CDR1 is KGHSH and CDR2 LQKENI. The CDR3 runs 12 residues. The CDR3 bases are TGTGCCAGCTCACGGGGGAATGAAAAACTGTTTTTT. As protein: CASSRGNEKLFF.

This chain connects TRBV30 to TRBJ2-7; D tentatively fits TRBD1 or TRBD2 (5 bases each). This CDR3 is built from 12 residues. The V and J ends lost 3 bases and 7 bases respectively, with 13 bases between them. The V gene's germline CDR1 is GTSNPN and CDR2 SVGIG (reference sequence). CDR3: CAWSWGLGEQYF. The CDR3 bases are TGTGCCTGGAGCTGGGGGTTGGGGGAGCAGTACTTC.

This clone was detected only a few times. The chain couples TRBV29-1 to TRBJ1-2; 8 bases line up with TRBD1. The V gene's germline CDR1 is SQVTM and CDR2 ANQGSEA. The CDR3 runs to 14 residues. The V segment lost 5 bases and the J segment 4 bases; nucleotides outside the gene matches: 9. The CDR3 region has the DNA TGCAGCGTTCATACAGGGGGTTTCGGCTATGGCTACACCTTC. Translating it yields CSVHTGGFGYGYTF.

The V gene is TRBV13, the J gene TRBJ1-4; the D is unclear. Germline CDR1 reads PRHDT; CDR2 reads FYEKMQ (reference sequence). Trimming removed 5 bases at V and 7 bases at J, with 14 bases between. The CDR3 is made up of 14 amino acids. CDR3 region: CASSLGGLGEKLFF. The CDR3 bases are TGTGCCAGCAGCCTGGGCGGTTTAGGTGAAAAACTGTTTTTT. Full variable domain (remainder filled in from reference TRBV13 and TRBJ1-4): AAGVIQSPRHLIKEKRETATLKCYPIPRHDTVYWYQQGPGQDPQFLISFYEKMQSDKGSIPDRFSAQQFSDYHSELNMSSLELGDSALYFCASSLGGLGEKLFFGSGTQLSVL.

This chain uses TRBV5-5 with TRBJ1-6; TRBD1 agrees at 7 bases. This CDR3 is built from 15 residues. Germline V gene sequence: CDR1 SGHKS, CDR2 YYEKEE (reference sequence). Trimming cost V 4 bases and J 7 bases; bases outside gene matches: 8. CDR3 in amino acids: CASSLGQAVNSPLHF. CDR3 coding DNA: TGTGCCAGCAGCCTCGGACAGGCCGTGAATTCACCCCTCCACTTT.